This TCR beta chain was captured by sequencing in a study of regulatory T cells in long-lasting Graves disease. General study results and limits: Peripheral blood was the sole material, not thyroid tissue. Newly diagnosed disease favored TRBV20-1 and TRBJ2-1 over persistent disease.

With 1 base removed from V and 4 bases from J, the gap between germline ends came to 10 bases. The CDR3 loop spans 14 amino acids. Germline loops: CDR1 SGHTA, CDR2 FQGNSA. Arm-PCR of CDR3 regions and iRepertoire HTBI primers were used to build TCR beta libraries. Each CDR3 protein is one row after TCRdb ran MiXCR on the multiplex PCR reads. The table lists fewer than 600,000 distinct CDR3 sequences, roughly 23% of them singletons. As for time point: persistent/refractory GD, antithyroid drugs over 5 years with positive TRAb. PBMCs provided the RNA from which the TCR library was made. Peripheral blood, at roughly 8.4 milliliters, went into EDTA tubes. This clonotype has at least ten counts. Its target is unknown.

The sequencing here drew on peripheral blood mononuclear cells (PBMCs), taken when the disease was refractory, from a patient treated with antithyroid drugs. V is TRBV7-2 and J is TRBJ2-5, with D unclear. This receptor was obtained from a female donor with Graves disease. CDR3 loop: CASSLVVFVETQYF. In DNA, the CDR3 is TGTGCCAGCAGCTTAGTCGTATTTGTAGAGACCCAGTACTTC.